This T cell receptor (beta chain) was identified in a study of T cell clonality in common variable immunodeficiency. Study findings and constraints: In common variable immunodeficiency, TCR beta chains reportedly carried fewer deletions and N-nucleotide insertions. Compared with healthy controls, CVID subjects showed increased TCRbeta clonality, mostly in about a third.

From germline, CDR1 is LNHDA and CDR2 SQIVND (reference sequence). CDR3 size: 18 residues. Trimming removed 4 bases from V and 0 bases from J; junction bases left unmatched: 11. The protocol was immunoSEQ multiplex PCR, while the TCRdb copy is restricted to in-frame clones and leaves out a portion. Singletons are absent from the sample, which has roughly 30,000 clones. A few counts support this clone. As yet, its antigen is unknown. The sequenced fragment ends 3 residues before the CDR3 boundary, so the rest is inferred from the germline J gene. The sequenced sample consisted of peripheral blood mononuclear cells. The chain uses TRBV19 and TRBJ2-7, with 11 bases that match TRBD2. The sequence was collected from a human donor with common variable immunodeficiency. CDR3 amino acids: CASSTSPVTSGNSYEQYF. The sequenced part of the CDR3 DNA is TGTGCCAGTAGTACGAGCCCTGTGACTAGCGGGAACTCCTACGAG. Variable domain in full (rest from reference TRBV19 and TRBJ2-7): DGGITQSPKYLFRKEGQNVTLSCEQNLNHDAMYWYRQDPGQGLRLIYYSQIVNDFQKGDIAEGYSVSREKKESFPLTVTSAQKNPTAFYLCASSTSPVTSGNSYEQYFGPGTRLTVT.